The following is a T cell receptor (beta chain) sequence with its context. Naive CD8 cells were CD45RO-negative, positively selected for CCR7, excluding terminally differentiated effector memory CD45RA+ cells. Libraries were prepared by immunoSEQ multiplex PCR; TCRdb keeps only in-frame clonotypes and omits some of them. The sample holds millions of clones, around 96% seen once. The source of the sample is a study of shared clonotypes between healthy human individuals. The CDR3 consists of 16 residues. V gave up 0 bases and J gave up 7 bases, with 22 bases separating them. Per germline, CDR1 SQVTM and CDR2 ANQGSEA.

The chain joins TRBV29-1 to TRBJ2-7; D might be TRBD2 (7 bases). This sequence was found in a young man in good health. The specimen sequenced was naive CD8+ T cells sorted from blood. In DNA form, the CDR3 reads TGCAGCGTTGAAGATCCCTGGGAGGGGGAGCGAACAGAGCAGTACTTC. This sequence encodes CSVEDPWEGERTEQYF.